This T cell receptor (beta chain) derives from a study of shared clonotypes between healthy human individuals. Study-level information: Each donor's CD4 naive and CD4 memory cells filled three plates apiece, CD8 naive two, and CD8 memory one. Regarding the study as a whole: Rarefaction revealed incomplete sorted-subset sequencing despite large depth. Generally, naive subsets came out with larger estimated richness than memory subsets. Sampling involved blood alone; tissue repertoires likely differ.

The data were produced by immunoSEQ multiplex PCR, yet TCRdb's version contains in-frame clones alone and is incomplete. The data contain 2,500,000 or so clones, approximately 92% of them seen just once; the ten biggest clones take up over 0.12%. Comments on this clone: Its antigen is unidentified.

The sequence came from a man aged 18-30 years in good health. Specimen: naive CD4+ T cells sorted from blood. Indicated subset: CD45RA+ positively selected.

CDR3 sequence (DNA): TGTGCCAGCAGTTCTTACAGTACTGGAGCCAAAAACATTCAGTACTTC. Translation gives CASSSYSTGAKNIQYF. V is TRBV27 and J is TRBJ2-4; D is unresolved. Trimming pared 4 bases from V and 0 bases from J, leaving 13 bases between. Germline CDR1 is MNHEY and CDR2 is SMNVEV (reference sequence). The CDR3 is made up of 16 amino acids.